This is a list of T cell receptor beta chains from one sample in a study of vaccination effects on CD4 cells after COVID-19. The repertoire was sequenced with immunoSEQ multiplex PCR; TCRdb's copy has only in-frame clones and lacks some. The sample contains about 47,000 clones, around 70% of which appear only once. Their antigens are not known. The specimen comprised CD4+ T cells from PBMCs cultured without peptide, sampled after COVID-19 vaccination. The receptor set was obtained from a human donor who received a COVID-19 vaccine. CDR3s include the opening cysteine and the closing phenylalanine or tryptophan. Each record gives: V gene, J gene, CDR3 protein.

V: TRBV11-3
J: TRBJ2-7
CDR3: CASSLGSDYEQYF

V: TRBV9
J: TRBJ2-3
CDR3: CASSVGSSGIYYTQYF

V: TRBV6-5
J: TRBJ2-4
CDR3: CASRPAGKNIQYF

V: TRBV9
J: TRBJ2-2
CDR3: CASSVGLGELFF

V: TRBV5-1
J: TRBJ1-5
CDR3: CASSLGGTGSSNQPQHF

V: TRBV6-5
J: TRBJ1-1
CDR3: CASNVQGTHTEAFF

V: TRBV19
J: TRBJ1-4
CDR3: CASTLNYRGGEKLFF

V: TRBV10-3
J: TRBJ2-1
CDR3: CAISRQIYNEQFF

V: TRBV3-1/TRBV3-2
J: TRBJ2-3
CDR3: CASSPPTRDSYTDTQYF

V: TRBV7-9
J: TRBJ1-4
CDR3: CASSFDHNEKLFF

V: TRBV30
J: TRBJ1-3
CDR3: CAWTNLGSSGNTIYF

V: TRBV6-5
J: TRBJ1-1
CDR3: CASNRQGGMNTEAFF

V: TRBV5-1
J: TRBJ2-1
CDR3: CASSSPGQGKEGQFF

V: TRBV6-2/TRBV6-3
J: TRBJ1-2
CDR3: CASSYSTLSGGYTF

V: TRBV19
J: TRBJ2-1
CDR3: CASSTDRGFLYNEQFF

V: TRBV11-3
J: TRBJ1-1
CDR3: CASSPGTGKTEAFF

V: TRBV7-9
J: TRBJ2-1
CDR3: CASSLDVRDEQFF

V: TRBV18
J: TRBJ2-1
CDR3: CASSPTGFGEQFF

V: TRBV7-7
J: TRBJ2-5
CDR3: CASSTLNAIQETQYF

V: TRBV3-1/TRBV3-2
J: TRBJ2-5
CDR3: CASRPRGGKRTQYF

V: TRBV28
J: TRBJ1-4
CDR3: CASSLTSLVGATNEKLFF

V: TRBV7-2
J: TRBJ2-1
CDR3: CASSSPKRLAGGTYNEQFF

V: TRBV27
J: TRBJ2-5
CDR3: CASRGREGGVEGETQYF

V: TRBV27
J: TRBJ2-5
CDR3: CASSFGYEETQYF